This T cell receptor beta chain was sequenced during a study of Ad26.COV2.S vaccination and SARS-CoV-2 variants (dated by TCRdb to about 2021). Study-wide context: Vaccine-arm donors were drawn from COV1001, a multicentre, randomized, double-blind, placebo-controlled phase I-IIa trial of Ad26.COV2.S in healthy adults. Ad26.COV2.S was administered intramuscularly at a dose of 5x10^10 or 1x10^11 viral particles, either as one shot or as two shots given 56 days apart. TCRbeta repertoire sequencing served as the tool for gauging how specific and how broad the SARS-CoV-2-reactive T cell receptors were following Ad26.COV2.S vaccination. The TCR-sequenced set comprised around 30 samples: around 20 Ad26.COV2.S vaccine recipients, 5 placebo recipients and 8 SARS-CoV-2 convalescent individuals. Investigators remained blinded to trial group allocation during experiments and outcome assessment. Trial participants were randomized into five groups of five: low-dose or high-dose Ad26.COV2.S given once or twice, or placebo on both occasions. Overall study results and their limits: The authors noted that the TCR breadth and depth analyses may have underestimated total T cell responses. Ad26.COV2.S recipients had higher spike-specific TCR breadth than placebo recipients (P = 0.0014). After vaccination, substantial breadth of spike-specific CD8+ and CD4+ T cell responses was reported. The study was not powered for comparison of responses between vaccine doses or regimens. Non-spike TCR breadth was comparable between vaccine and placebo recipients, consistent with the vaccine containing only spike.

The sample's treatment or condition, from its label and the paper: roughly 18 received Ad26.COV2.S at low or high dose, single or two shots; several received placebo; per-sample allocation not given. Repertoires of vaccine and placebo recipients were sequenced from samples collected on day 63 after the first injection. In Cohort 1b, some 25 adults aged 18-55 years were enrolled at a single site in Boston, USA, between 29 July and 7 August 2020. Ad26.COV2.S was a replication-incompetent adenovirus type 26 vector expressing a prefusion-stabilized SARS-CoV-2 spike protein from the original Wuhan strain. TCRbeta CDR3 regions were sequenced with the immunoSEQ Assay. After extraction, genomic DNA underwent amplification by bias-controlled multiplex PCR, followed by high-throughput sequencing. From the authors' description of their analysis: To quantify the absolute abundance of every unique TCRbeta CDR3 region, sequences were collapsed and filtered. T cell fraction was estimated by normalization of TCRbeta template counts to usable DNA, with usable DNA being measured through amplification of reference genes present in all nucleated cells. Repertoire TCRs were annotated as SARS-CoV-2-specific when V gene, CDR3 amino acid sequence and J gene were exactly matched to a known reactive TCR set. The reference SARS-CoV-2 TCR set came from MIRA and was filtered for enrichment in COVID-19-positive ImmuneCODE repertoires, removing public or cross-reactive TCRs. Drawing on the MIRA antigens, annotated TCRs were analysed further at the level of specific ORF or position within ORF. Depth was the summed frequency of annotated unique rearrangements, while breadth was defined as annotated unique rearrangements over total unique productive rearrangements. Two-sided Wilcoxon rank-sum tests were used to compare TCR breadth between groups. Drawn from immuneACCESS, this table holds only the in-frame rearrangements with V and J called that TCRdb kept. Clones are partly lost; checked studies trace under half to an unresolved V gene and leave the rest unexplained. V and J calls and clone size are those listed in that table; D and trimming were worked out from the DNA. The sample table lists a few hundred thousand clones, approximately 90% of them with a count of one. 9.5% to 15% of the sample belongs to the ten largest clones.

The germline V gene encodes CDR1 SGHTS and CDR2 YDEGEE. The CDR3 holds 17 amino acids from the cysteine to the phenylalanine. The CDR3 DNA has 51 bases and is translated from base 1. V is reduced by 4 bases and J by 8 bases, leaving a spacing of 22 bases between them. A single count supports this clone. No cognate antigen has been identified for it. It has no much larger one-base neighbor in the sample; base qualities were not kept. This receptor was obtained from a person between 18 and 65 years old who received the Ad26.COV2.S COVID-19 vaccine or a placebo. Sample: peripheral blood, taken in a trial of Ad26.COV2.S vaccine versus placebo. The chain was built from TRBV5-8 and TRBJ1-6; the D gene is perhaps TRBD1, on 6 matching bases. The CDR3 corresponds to CASSRGGGVRGYSPLHF. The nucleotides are TGTGCCAGCAGCCGAGGAGGGGGTGTTAGGGGATATTCACCCCTCCACTTT.